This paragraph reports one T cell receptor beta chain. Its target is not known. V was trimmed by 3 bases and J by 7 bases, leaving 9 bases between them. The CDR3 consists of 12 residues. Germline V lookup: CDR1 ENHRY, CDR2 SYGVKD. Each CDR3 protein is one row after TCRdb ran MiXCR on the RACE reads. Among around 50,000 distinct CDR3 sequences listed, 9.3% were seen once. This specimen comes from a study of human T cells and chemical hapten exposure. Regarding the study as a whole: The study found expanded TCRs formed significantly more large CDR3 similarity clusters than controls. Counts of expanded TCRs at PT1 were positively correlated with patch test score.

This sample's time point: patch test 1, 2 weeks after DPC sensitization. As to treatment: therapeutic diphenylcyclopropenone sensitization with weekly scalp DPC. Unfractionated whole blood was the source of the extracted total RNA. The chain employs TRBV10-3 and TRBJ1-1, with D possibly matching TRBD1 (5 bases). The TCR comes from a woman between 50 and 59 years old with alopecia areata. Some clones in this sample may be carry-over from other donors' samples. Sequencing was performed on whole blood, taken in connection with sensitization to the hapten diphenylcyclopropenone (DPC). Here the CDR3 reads CAISERGFEAFF. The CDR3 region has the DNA TGTGCCATCAGTGAAAGGGGATTTGAAGCTTTCTTT.